The 19 T cell receptor beta chains reported below all come from one sample, sequenced in a study of beta chain features in type 1 diabetes. Study-wide results and caveats: TCRB CDR3s were moderately but significantly shorter in Type 1 diabetes patients in all four CD4+ subsets.

The entirety of the isolated RNA underwent reverse transcription, so expressed TCRB transcripts were sequenced. Repertoires were generated with immunoSEQ multiplex PCR, while TCRdb's copy carries only in-frame clones and drops some. The repertoire holds about 700,000 clones, roughly 13% seen once, with approximately 0.02% in the top ten. No antigens are known for them. Sequenced material: naive CD4+ T cells from blood. Receptors were obtained from a man younger than 35 with type 1 diabetes.

This clone was seen a few times. This rearrangement joins TRBV7-9 to TRBJ2-5, with D tentatively TRBD2 (6 bases). Germline CDR1 reads SEHNR; CDR2 reads FQNEAQ (reference sequence). CDR3 size: 12 residues. Trimming removed 5 bases from V and 7 bases from J, with 11 bases in between. The CDR3 DNA sequence: TGTGCCAGCAGCCGACCGGAGGGGACCCAGTACTTC. Its protein is CASSRPEGTQYF.

Concerning this clone itself: The sample contains more than one DNA sequence encoding this CDR3. The chain joins TRBV5-1 to TRBJ2-3; D call uncertain. CDR1 and CDR2 from the germline V gene are SGHRS and YFSETQ. The CDR3 is 13 amino acids. V lost 0 bases, J lost 0 bases, and 2 bases lay in between. CDR3 amino acids: CASSLASTDTQYF. As DNA, the CDR3 is TGCGCCAGCAGCTTGGCAAGCACAGATACGCAGTATTTT. Together with reference TRBV5-1 and TRBJ2-3, the CDR3 gives the full variable domain: KAGVTQTPRYLIKTRGQQVTLSCSPISGHRSVSWYQQTPGQGLQFLFEYFSETQRNKGNFPGRFSGRQFSNSRSEMNVSTLELGDSALYLCASSLASTDTQYFGPGTRLTVL.

With respect to this clone: One end of the junction is discordant with germline, which a read error may explain. This chain links TRBV5-1 with TRBJ1-2, with D possibly being TRBD1 (5 bases). CDR1 and CDR2 (germline): SGHRS, YFSETQ. CDR3 size: 12 residues. The CDR3: CASSLEWGTRHF. Written as DNA, the CDR3 is TGCGCCAGCAGCTTGGAGTGGGGCACGCGCCATTTC.

J is TRBJ2-2 and V is TRBV19; 7 positions match TRBD2. This CDR3 contains 16 residues. Germline loops: CDR1 LNHDA, CDR2 SQIVND (reference sequence). V gave up 4 bases and J gave up 3 bases; unmatched junction bases: 8. This CDR3 is CASSTRERGYTGELFF. As DNA, the CDR3 is TGTGCCAGTAGTACAAGGGAGCGGGGTTACACCGGGGAGCTGTTTTTT.

The rearrangement uses TRBV7-9 and TRBJ1-6, with TRBD1 matching 7 bases. The germline V gene encodes CDR1 SEHNR and CDR2 FQNEAQ (reference sequence). J was trimmed by 7 bases and V by 5 bases; bases with no gene match: 5. The CDR3 is made up of 14 amino acids. The CDR3 bases are TGTGCCAGCAGCGTGGACAGGATCAATTCACCCCTCCACTTT. Its translation: CASSVDRINSPLHF.

This sequence joins TRBV9 and TRBJ1-2; tentative D call: TRBD1 (5 bases). Trimming removed 0 bases at V and 5 bases at J, with 17 bases between. The germline gives CDR1 SGDLS, CDR2 YYNGEE. This CDR3 spans 16 amino acids. The CDR3 coding sequence is TGTGCCAGCAGCGTAGACCCCACGGCAGGGAGGTATGGCTACACCTTC. It translates to CASSVDPTAGRYGYTF.

This chain uses TRBV18 with TRBJ1-5; D is ambiguous. CDR3 length: 16 amino acids. Trimming took off 6 bases at V and 0 bases at J, with 15 bases between the two ends. The germline CDR1 and CDR2 sequences are KGHSH and LQKENI. CDR3 in DNA: TGTGCCAGCTCCCTCAACAACCCGAGTAGCAATCAGCCCCAGCATTTT. As protein: CASSLNNPSSNQPQHF.

The table lists this clone with a few counts. V gene TRBV7-9 combines with J gene TRBJ1-2; TRBD1 might be the D (6 bases). Trimming removed 4 bases from V and 7 bases from J, with 22 bases in between. Germline lookup yields CDR1 SEHNR and CDR2 FQNEAQ (reference sequence). CDR3 length: 16 amino acids. The chain's CDR3 is CASSSDTYIRGSGYTF. DNA of the CDR3: TGTGCCAGCAGCTCAGATACTTACATCAGGGGATCTGGCTACACCTTC.

This clone was detected a few times. This chain connects TRBV9 to TRBJ2-3; 9 bases map to TRBD1. The V gene's germline CDR1 is SGDLS and CDR2 YYNGEE. The CDR3 runs 15 residues. V shed 3 bases, J shed 2 bases, and the junction held 4 bases outside the gene matches. CDR3 in amino acids: CASSATGGHTDTQYF. CDR3 bases: TGTGCCAGCAGCGCGACAGGGGGACACACAGATACGCAGTATTTT. Looking up the rest from reference TRBV9 and TRBJ2-3 gives the full variable domain: DSGVTQTPKHLITATGQRVTLRCSPRSGDLSVYWYQQSLDQGLQFLIQYYNGEERAKGNILERFSAQQFPDLHSELNLSSLELGDSALYFCASSATGGHTDTQYFGPGTRLTVL.

The V gene is TRBV30, the J gene TRBJ2-5, with no clear D. The CDR3 has 11 amino acids. Trimming took off 1 base at V and 6 bases at J, with 6 bases between the two ends. Germline V CDR1 and CDR2: GTSNPN, SVGIG (reference sequence). CDR3 sequence reads: CAWSEGKTQYF. CDR3 in DNA: TGTGCCTGGAGTGAAGGCAAGACCCAGTACTTC.

This chain links TRBV29-1 with TRBJ2-7; a weak D match, TRBD1 (5 bases). The CDR3 has 13 amino acids. Germline V gene lookup returns CDR1 SQVTM and CDR2 ANQGSEA. Between the trimmed V and J ends, which lost 1 base and 6 bases, there was a span of 13 bases. The CDR3 region is CSVEGSPGAEQYF. CDR3 nucleotides: TGCAGCGTTGAAGGCAGTCCTGGGGCCGAGCAGTACTTC.

This clone has just a few counts. This chain connects TRBV5-4 to TRBJ2-1; 9 bases agree with TRBD1. The CDR3 covers 15 residues. Germline V gene sequence: CDR1 SGHNT, CDR2 YYREEE (reference sequence). With 7 bases clipped from V and 5 bases from J, the junction kept 10 bases outside the gene matches. In nucleotides, the CDR3 is TGTGCCAGCGACTTGGCGGGACAGGGTAACAATGAGCAGTTCTTC. Amino acids: CASDLAGQGNNEQFF. Full variable domain (rest looked up from reference TRBV5-4 and TRBJ2-1): ETGVTQSPTHLIKTRGQQVTLRCSSQSGHNTVSWYQQALGQGPQFIFQYYREEENGRGNFPPRFSGLQFPNYSSELNVNALELDDSALYLCASDLAGQGNNEQFFGPGTRLTVL.

The CDR3 loop reads CASREEQGGQPQHF. DNA for the CDR3: TGTGCCAGCAGAGAGGAACAGGGGGGTCAGCCCCAGCATTTT. The rearrangement links TRBV27 to TRBJ1-5, with 8 bases identical to TRBD1. Germline V gene lookup returns CDR1 MNHEY and CDR2 SMNVEV (reference sequence). V dropped 6 bases and J dropped 6; count of bases not matched to a gene: 7. The CDR3 length is 14 residues.

V usage is TRBV2 and J usage is TRBJ1-2; D perhaps matches TRBD1 (5 bases). This CDR3 contains 13 residues. The V end lost 8 bases, the J end lost 2 bases, and 12 bases lay between the germline ends. CDR1 SNHLY and CDR2 FYNNEI come from the germline V gene. CDR3 in DNA: TGTGCCAGCGGGACCCTGGGAAACTATGGCTACACCTTC. Translated, it gives CASGTLGNYGYTF.

V is TRBV30 and J is TRBJ2-1; weak D call: TRBD1 (5 bases). In germline, CDR1 is GTSNPN, CDR2 SVGIG (reference sequence). V lost 3 bases and J 6 bases, leaving 21 bases between the germline ends. This CDR3 spans 16 amino acids. CDR3: CAWSDIQGIGPNEQFF. The CDR3 DNA is TGTGCCTGGAGCGACATTCAGGGAATTGGGCCCAATGAGCAGTTCTTC. The whole variable domain, filled in from reference TRBV30 and TRBJ2-1, reads SQTIHQWPATLVQPVGSPLSLECTVEGTSNPNLYWYRQAAGRGLQLLFYSVGIGQISSEVPQNLSASRPQDRQFILSSKKLLLSDSGFYLCAWSDIQGIGPNEQFFGPGTRLTVL.

The table lists this clone with a few counts. The V gene is TRBV10-3, the J gene TRBJ2-7; 7 bases fit TRBD2. Germline-derived CDR1 and CDR2 are ENHRY and SYGVKD. The CDR3 totals 13 residues. V lost 4 bases, J lost 4 bases, and 4 bases stayed unmatched. The CDR3 spells CAISGEGRYEQYF. CDR3 sequence (DNA): TGTGCCATCAGTGGGGAGGGAAGGTACGAGCAGTACTTC.

This clone came up a few times. The chain combines TRBV2 with TRBJ2-1, with D possibly being TRBD1 or TRBD2 (5 bases each). This CDR3 is 15 amino acids long. Trimming stripped 3 bases from V and 6 bases from J, with 15 bases between. Per the germline V gene, CDR1 is SNHLY and CDR2 is FYNNEI. The CDR3 loop is CASSEGLAEFNEQFF. CDR3 bases: TGTGCCAGCAGTGAGGGGCTAGCTGAGTTCAATGAGCAGTTCTTC.

The rearrangement joins TRBV9 to TRBJ2-2, with 12 positions matching TRBD2. This CDR3 is built from 18 residues. V was pared by 3 bases and J by 7 bases, with 13 bases of the junction left unmatched. CDR1 is SGDLS, CDR2 YYNGEE, per germline. CDR3 sequence: CASSAGRLAGATNGELFF. The CDR3 DNA follows: TGTGCCAGCAGCGCGGGGAGACTAGCGGGGGCGACGAACGGGGAGCTGTTTTTT.

This clone has more than one count but fewer than ten. The V and J genes are TRBV28 and TRBJ1-4; D is ambiguous. V shed 10 bases and J shed 0 bases, with 12 bases lying between them. Per the germline V gene, CDR1 is MDHEN and CDR2 is SYDVKM. The CDR3 extends over 14 amino acids. CDR3 protein: CATVRTATNEKLFF. As DNA, the CDR3 is TGTGCCACCGTCCGGACTGCAACTAATGAAAAACTGTTTTTT.